These T cell receptor beta chains were read from a single sample in a study of regulatory T cells in long-lasting Graves disease. TCRdb called the multiplex PCR reads again in MiXCR, with one record for every CDR3 protein. The data hold roughly 430,000 distinct CDR3 sequences, with 21% observed a single time. This specimen was peripheral blood mononuclear cells (PBMCs), taken when the disease was refractory, from a patient treated with antithyroid drugs. These receptors all stem from a female donor with Graves disease. Both conserved end residues are part of each CDR3. D genes are given only for firm matches. Rows may omit the clone size; those that give it use once, few, many or a size class.

cdr3_nt	cdr3_aa	clone_size	d_call	v_call	j_call
TGTGCCAGCAGTCCCAACCCCCGGGCGGCCTACGAGCAGTACTTC	CASSPNPRAAYEQYF	NA	NA	TRBV6-1	TRBJ2-7
TGCAGCGTTGAAACTAGCGGGGCAGATTACAATGAGCAGTTCTTC	CSVETSGADYNEQFF	NA	TRBD2	TRBV29-1	TRBJ2-1
TGTGCCAGCAGCTTCTTGGACGGCTCCTACGAGCAGTACTTC	CASSFLDGSYEQYF	NA	NA	TRBV5-6	TRBJ2-7
TGCAGCGTTCGGCAGGGTGGCCAAGAGACCCAGTACTTC	CSVRQGGQETQYF	many	NA	TRBV29-1	TRBJ2-5
TGCAGCGTTGAAGAGGGTGACAGGGGACTTAGCTACGAGCAGTACTTC	CSVEEGDRGLSYEQYF	NA	TRBD1	TRBV29-1	TRBJ2-7
TGTGCCAACTCACCAGGACAGGGGAGCTCCTACGAGCAGTACTTC	CANSPGQGSSYEQYF	NA	TRBD1	TRBV18	TRBJ2-7
TGTGCCAGCAGTTCAACTGCGGACATTAATCGGACCCAGTACTTC	CASSSTADINRTQYF	many	NA	TRBV28	TRBJ2-5
TGTGCCACCAGCAGCGGAGGTTACGAGCAGTACTTC	CATSSGGYEQYF	few	NA	TRBV15	TRBJ2-7
TGTGCCAGCAGGTGGGACGCCTCCCCAACCCAAGAGACCCAGTACTTC	CASRWDASPTQETQYF	NA	NA	TRBV28	TRBJ2-5
TGTGCCAGCAGTTTATTGCGGACAGGGGATTATTCCTACGAGCAGTACTTC	CASSLLRTGDYSYEQYF	many	TRBD1	TRBV28	TRBJ2-7
TGCGCCAGCAGCTTGGCAATACGGACAGACCTACAAGAGACCCAGTACTTC	CASSLAIRTDLQETQYF	few	NA	TRBV5-1	TRBJ2-5
TGTGCCAGCAGCTTTCGACGGGACAGGGGATGGGTTTCCGGGGAGCTGTTTTTT	CASSFRRDRGWVSGELFF	many	TRBD1	TRBV7-8	TRBJ2-2
TGTGCCGCCAGGGATTCACTAGCGGCTTCCTACGAGCAGTACTTC	CAARDSLAASYEQYF	many	TRBD2	TRBV10-3	TRBJ2-7
TGCGCCAGCAGCTACGGACTAGCGGGAGGTCTAGAGACCCAGTACTTC	CASSYGLAGGLETQYF	NA	TRBD2	TRBV5-1	TRBJ2-5
TGTGCCAGCAGCGCTCGACGACAGATTGGGGAAAAACTGTTTTTT	CASSARRQIGEKLFF	many	NA	TRBV3-1	TRBJ1-4
TGTGCCAGCAGCGTAGTAGGTGGCAGACCCTATGGCTACACCTTC	CASSVVGGRPYGYTF	few	NA	TRBV9	TRBJ1-2
TGTGCCAGCAGCCGAATCGGGACAGGGGCGAACACTGAAGCTTTCTTT	CASSRIGTGANTEAFF	NA	TRBD1	TRBV16	TRBJ1-1
TGTGCCAGCAGCCAGAGGGCTTACAATGAGCAGTTCTTC	CASSQRAYNEQFF	NA	NA	TRBV3-1	TRBJ2-1
TGTGCCAGCAGCTGGGGTGGGGCCACCGGGGAGCTGTTTTTT	CASSWGGATGELFF	many	NA	TRBV28	TRBJ2-2
TGCAGTAAAGACTCCAGACACCAAGATGAGCAGTTCTTC	CSKDSRHQDEQFF	many	NA	TRBV20-1	TRBJ2-1
TGTGCCAGCAGTGAAATGGGGATTCAAGAGACCCAGTACTTC	CASSEMGIQETQYF	many	NA	TRBV2	TRBJ2-5
TGCAGTGCTAGATTGGGTGGACTAGAATATGGCTACACCTTC	CSARLGGLEYGYTF	NA	NA	TRBV20-1	TRBJ1-2
TGTGCCAGCAGTTGGTCCGGTAGGGGGGAAGAGACCCAGTACTTC	CASSWSGRGEETQYF	many	NA	TRBV27	TRBJ2-5
TGTGCCAGCAGCTTACAACGGACAGGGTCTAATGAGCAGTTCTTC	CASSLQRTGSNEQFF	NA	TRBD1	TRBV11-2	TRBJ2-1
TGCAGTGCTCCGCAGGGCATCTACGAGCAGTACTTC	CSAPQGIYEQYF	few	NA	TRBV20-1	TRBJ2-7
TGTGCCAGCAGCTTAGACCCCTCAGGGGTCACTGAAGCTTTCTTT	CASSLDPSGVTEAFF	few	NA	TRBV11-2	TRBJ1-1
TGCAGTGCCCATAGGTGGGGGAGAACAGATACGCAGTATTTT	CSAHRWGRTDTQYF	NA	NA	TRBV20-1	TRBJ2-3
TGTGCCAGCAGGCGCGGGGCGGGAGATGTACCCGGGGAGCTGTTTTTT	CASRRGAGDVPGELFF	many	TRBD2	TRBV6-1	TRBJ2-2
TGCAGCGTAAGGGTGGGCACTGAAGCTTTCTTT	CSVRVGTEAFF	many	NA	TRBV29-1	TRBJ1-1
TGCAGTGCTAGAGTCCTTGATTCCTACGAGCAGTACTTC	CSARVLDSYEQYF	NA	NA	TRBV20-1	TRBJ2-7
TGCGCCAGCAGCCACGGCCTAGGCGCTGAAGCTTTCTTT	CASSHGLGAEAFF	NA	NA	TRBV4-1	TRBJ1-1
TGTGCCAGCAGTGAAAGGAGCGGGAGTGGAACAGATACGCAGTATTTT	CASSERSGSGTDTQYF	NA	TRBD2	TRBV25-1	TRBJ2-3
TGTGCCAGCAGCTTTGGGGGTTATAGCTCCAATCAGCCCCAGCATTTT	CASSFGGYSSNQPQHF	few	NA	TRBV5-8	TRBJ1-5
TGCGCCAGCAGCCAAGCCCAGCAGACCTACGAGCAGTACTTC	CASSQAQQTYEQYF	few	NA	TRBV4-1	TRBJ2-7
TGTGCCAGCACCCCCGCGGGGCAGGGGGCGAAAGCAACTAATGAAAAACTGTTTTTT	CASTPAGQGAKATNEKLFF	NA	TRBD1	TRBV28	TRBJ1-4
TGTGCCAGCAGTTCCACCGTCTTTGGGGCGCTGGACAATCAGCCCCAGCATTTT	CASSSTVFGALDNQPQHF	NA	NA	TRBV6-5	TRBJ1-5
TGTGCCAGCAGTTGGACAGAAGCCTACGAGCAGTACTTC	CASSWTEAYEQYF	few	NA	TRBV12-3/TRBV12-4	TRBJ2-7
TGTGCCAGCAGTACAAGAGACAGGGGGGACTACGAGCAGTACTTC	CASSTRDRGDYEQYF	many	TRBD1	TRBV27	TRBJ2-7